The rows below give T cell receptor beta chains drawn from one sample of a study of T cell responses to AZD1222 COVID-19 vaccine. Produced via immunoSEQ multiplex PCR; TCRdb's table is partial and in-frame only. Among 90,000 or so clones listed, approximately 89% were seen once. Sequencing was performed on peripheral blood, taken 28 days after the second AZD1222 dose. The receptor set was obtained from an adult who received the AZD1222 COVID-19 vaccine. Each CDR3 is given with its conserved first and last residue. Each record gives: J gene, clone size, D gene, V gene, CDR3 protein, CDR3 DNA. A D gene is named only where the DNA matches it firmly. A row's size may be missing; if present it is once, few, many or a size class.

J: TRBJ1-2; size: -; D: -; V: TRBV19; CDR3: CASSIAWGTGSPDTF; DNA: -
J: TRBJ2-5; size: -; D: -; V: TRBV28; CDR3: CASSFEFGIRETQYF; DNA: TGTGCCAGCAGTTTTGAATTTGGAATTCGAGAGACCCAGTACTTC
J: TRBJ1-5; size: -; D: -; V: TRBV27; CDR3: CASSLGASNQPQHF; DNA: TGTGCCAGCAGTTTAGGCGCTAGCAATCAGCCCCAGCATTTT
J: TRBJ2-5; size: -; D: -; V: TRBV19; CDR3: CASSIRGLETQYF; DNA: TGTGCCAGTAGTATACGTGGGCTGGAGACCCAGTACTTC
J: TRBJ2-1; size: -; D: TRBD1; V: TRBV7-9; CDR3: CASSPDRPKCFF; DNA: TGTGCCAGCAGCCCGGACAGGCCGAAATGTTTCTTC
J: TRBJ1-1; size: -; D: -; V: TRBV6-2/TRBV6-3; CDR3: CASSWAEGITEAFF; DNA: TGTGCCAGCAGTTGGGCAGAGGGAATCACTGAAGCTTTCTTT
J: TRBJ1-1; size: -; D: -; V: TRBV19; CDR3: CASNRRVNTEAFF; DNA: TGTGCCAGTAATCGAAGGGTGAACACTGAAGCTTTCTTT
J: TRBJ1-3; size: -; D: TRBD1; V: TRBV7-9; CDR3: CASSGKQRTGEAGNTIYF; DNA: TGTGCCAGCAGCGGCAAGCAGCGGACAGGGGAGGCTGGAAACACCATATATTTT
J: TRBJ1-1; size: -; D: -; V: TRBV9; CDR3: CASSVDSLYRATEAFF; DNA: TGTGCCAGCAGCGTAGACTCTCTGTACAGGGCCACTGAAGCTTTCTTT
J: TRBJ1-2; size: -; D: -; V: TRBV11-1; CDR3: CASSRRGGRGYTF; DNA: TGTGCCAGCAGCCGGCGGGGGGGTCGTGGCTACACCTTC
J: TRBJ1-1; size: -; D: -; V: TRBV5-4; CDR3: CASGRGVGTEAFF; DNA: TGTGCCAGCGGTCGTGGGGTGGGCACTGAAGCTTTCTTT
J: TRBJ1-2; size: -; D: TRBD1; V: TRBV18; CDR3: CASSQGQANSYGYTF; DNA: TGTGCCAGCTCACAGGGACAGGCGAACTCCTATGGCTACACCTTC
J: TRBJ1-1; size: -; D: TRBD1; V: TRBV11-3; CDR3: CASSSGQLMNTEAFF; DNA: TGTGCCAGCAGCTCGGGACAGCTCATGAACACTGAAGCTTTCTTT
J: TRBJ2-5; size: -; D: -; V: TRBV21-1; CDR3: CASSPRGASDGETQYF; DNA: TGTGCCAGCAGCCCCCGGGGCGCTAGCGACGGAGAGACCCAGTACTTC
J: TRBJ1-5; size: -; D: -; V: TRBV5-5; CDR3: CASSPTDQGYSNQPQHF; DNA: TGTGCCAGCAGCCCCACGGATCAGGGATATAGCAATCAGCCCCAGCATTTT
J: TRBJ1-2; size: few; D: -; V: TRBV24-1; CDR3: CATSDERGPLGYTF; DNA: TGTGCCACCAGTGACGAACGGGGGCCCCTTGGCTACACCTTC
J: TRBJ1-2; size: -; D: -; V: TRBV4-3; CDR3: CASTSDTFNLYGYTF; DNA: TGCGCCAGCACGTCCGATACCTTCAACCTCTATGGCTACACCTTC
J: TRBJ1-2; size: -; D: -; V: TRBV27; CDR3: CASSATGGLYGYTF; DNA: TGTGCCAGCAGTGCCACGGGAGGGCTTTATGGCTACACCTTC
J: TRBJ1-2; size: -; D: -; V: TRBV12-3/TRBV12-4; CDR3: CASSLDSYYGYTF; DNA: TGTGCCAGCAGTTTAGACAGCTACTATGGCTACACCTTC
J: TRBJ1-1; size: -; D: -; V: TRBV12-3/TRBV12-4; CDR3: CASSRASRTEAFF; DNA: TGTGCCAGCAGTCGGGCCTCAAGGACTGAAGCTTTCTTT
J: TRBJ2-7; size: -; D: -; V: TRBV5-1; CDR3: CASSAVGESEQYF; DNA: TGCGCCAGCAGCGCAGTGGGGGAGAGCGAGCAGTACTTC
J: TRBJ1-2; size: -; D: TRBD1; V: TRBV2; CDR3: CASSEKQGAANYGYTF; DNA: TGTGCCAGCAGTGAAAAACAGGGGGCGGCTAACTATGGCTACACCTTC
J: TRBJ1-4; size: -; D: -; V: TRBV28; CDR3: CASSFWALNEKLFF; DNA: TGTGCCAGCAGTTTTTGGGCCTTAAATGAAAAACTGTTTTTT
J: TRBJ2-5; size: -; D: -; V: TRBV5-5; CDR3: CASSLEDFRETQYF; DNA: TGTGCCAGCAGCTTGGAGGACTTCAGGGAGACCCAGTACTTC
J: TRBJ1-2; size: -; D: -; V: TRBV6-5; CDR3: CASSSLDRSPWGYTF; DNA: TGTGCCAGCAGTTCCCTCGACAGAAGCCCTTGGGGCTACACCTTC
J: TRBJ2-7; size: -; D: TRBD2; V: TRBV6-5; CDR3: CASTLPGAGAYEQYF; DNA: TGTGCCAGCACCTTGCCTGGGGCGGGGGCCTACGAGCAGTACTTC
J: TRBJ1-1; size: -; D: TRBD1; V: TRBV18; CDR3: CASSPRGLVTEAFF; DNA: TGTGCCAGCTCACCAAGGGGGCTAGTCACTGAAGCTTTCTTT
J: TRBJ2-3; size: -; D: -; V: TRBV11-3; CDR3: CASSWRGRADTQYF; DNA: TGTGCCAGCAGCTGGCGGGGTCGCGCAGATACGCAGTATTTT
J: TRBJ1-5; size: -; D: -; V: TRBV4-3; CDR3: CASSQDPSNQPQHF; DNA: TGCGCCAGCAGCCAAGATCCGAGCAATCAGCCCCAGCATTTT
J: TRBJ2-1; size: -; D: TRBD2; V: TRBV5-4; CDR3: CASSLISGGYNEQFF; DNA: TGTGCCAGCAGCTTAATCAGCGGGGGCTACAATGAGCAGTTCTTC
J: TRBJ1-4; size: -; D: -; V: TRBV3-1/TRBV3-2; CDR3: CASSQAAGGGKLFF; DNA: TGTGCCAGCAGCCAAGCGGCTGGGGGGGGAAAACTGTTTTTT
J: TRBJ1-2; size: -; D: TRBD1; V: TRBV3-1/TRBV3-2; CDR3: CASSQTRDSHYGYTF; DNA: TGTGCCAGCAGCCAAACCAGGGACAGCCACTATGGCTACACCTTC
J: TRBJ1-2; size: -; D: -; V: TRBV28; CDR3: CASSRPRGEGYGYTF; DNA: TGTGCCAGCAGTCGCCCCCGGGGTGAGGGCTATGGCTACACCTTC
J: TRBJ1-3; size: -; D: -; V: TRBV7-8; CDR3: CASSLMGPSGNTIYF; DNA: TGTGCCAGCAGCTTAATGGGCCCTTCTGGAAACACCATATATTTT
J: TRBJ2-7; size: -; D: -; V: TRBV6-6; CDR3: CASSTGRSYEQYF; DNA: TGTGCCAGCAGCACGGGTCGCTCCTACGAGCAGTACTTC
J: TRBJ1-2; size: -; D: -; V: TRBV28; CDR3: CASSPTENYGYTF; DNA: TGTGCCAGCAGTCCGACAGAGAACTATGGCTACACCTTC
J: TRBJ2-3; size: -; D: TRBD1; V: TRBV24-1; CDR3: CATSDRQGGDTQYF; DNA: TGTGCCACCAGTGATAGACAGGGGGGCGATACGCAGTATTTT
J: TRBJ1-6; size: -; D: TRBD1; V: TRBV18; CDR3: CASSPGQANSPLHF; DNA: TGTGCCAGCTCACCTGGACAGGCCAATTCACCCCTCCACTTT
J: TRBJ2-1; size: -; D: TRBD1; V: TRBV28; CDR3: CASSAPGQGNNEQFF; DNA: TGTGCCAGCAGTGCGCCGGGACAGGGGAACAATGAGCAGTTCTTC
J: TRBJ2-2; size: -; D: -; V: TRBV7-9; CDR3: CASSPRTEAGELFF; DNA: TGTGCCAGCAGCCCCCGGACAGAGGCCGGGGAGCTGTTTTTT
J: TRBJ1-1; size: -; D: -; V: TRBV28; CDR3: CASTNSNTEAFF; DNA: TGTGCCAGCACTAACAGTAACACTGAAGCTTTCTTT
J: TRBJ2-1; size: once; D: -; V: TRBV6-5; CDR3: CACLRVPHNEQFF; DNA: TGTGCCTGTCTCAGAGTGCCCCACAATGAGCAGTTCTTC
J: TRBJ2-4; size: -; D: -; V: TRBV28; CDR3: CASSLEFQNVAKNIQYF; DNA: TGTGCCAGCAGTTTAGAGTTTCAAAATGTAGCCAAAAACATTCAGTACTTC
J: TRBJ2-7; size: -; D: -; V: TRBV6-5; CDR3: CASSYGWGASYEQYF; DNA: TGTGCCAGCAGTTACGGTTGGGGGGCATCCTACGAGCAGTACTTC
J: TRBJ2-5; size: -; D: -; V: TRBV18; CDR3: CASSPTPIQETQYF; DNA: TGTGCCAGCTCACCCACGCCCATACAAGAGACCCAGTACTTC
J: TRBJ1-4; size: -; D: -; V: TRBV19; CDR3: CASSINRNVREKLFF; DNA: TGTGCCAGTAGTATTAACAGGAATGTGCGTGAAAAACTGTTTTTT
J: TRBJ1-2; size: -; D: -; V: TRBV5-1; CDR3: CASSLPEGPDNYGYTF; DNA: TGCGCCAGCAGCCTTCCGGAGGGACCAGATAACTATGGCTACACCTTC
J: TRBJ2-1; size: -; D: TRBD2; V: TRBV29-1; CDR3: CSVPPPGLAGAGEQFF; DNA: TGCAGCGTTCCCCCTCCGGGACTAGCGGGGGCAGGTGAGCAGTTCTTC
J: TRBJ1-2; size: -; D: -; V: TRBV3-1/TRBV3-2; CDR3: CASSQGGTLLVYGYTF; DNA: TGTGCCAGCAGCCAAGGCGGGACCCTCCTGGTTTATGGCTACACCTTC